The 27 T cell receptor beta chains listed next were all sequenced from one sample in a study of OX40 agonist ivuxolimab in advanced cancers. The method behind the library was the immunoSEQ multiplex PCR assay. The clones in this table, taken by TCRdb from immuneACCESS, are in-frame only. Not every clone is retained; where verified, under half of the shortfall comes from an unresolved V gene, and the cause of the rest is unknown. This sample gives 100,000 or so clones in total; around 85% of them show up just once. The ten largest account for 3.5% to 4% of the sample. The sample in question was CD4+ or CD8+ T cells sorted from blood, obtained in a trial of the OX40 agonist ivuxolimab. The receptors come from an adult with an advanced solid tumor such as melanoma, head and neck, liver or kidney cancer.

The chain combines TRBV9 with TRBJ2-3; D might be TRBD1 or TRBD2, each matching 5 bases. Looked up from germline, CDR1 is SGDLS and CDR2 is YYNGEE. The V gene lost 4 bases and the J gene lost 2 bases, with 23 bases spanning the gap. The CDR3 totals 18 residues. The CDR3 DNA is TGTGCCAGCAGCTTCCCTAAGAGGGGACCAACTTACACAGATACGCAGTATTTT. Translation gives CASSFPKRGPTYTDTQYF.

A single count supports this clone. The chain recombines TRBV11-2 with TRBJ2-7, with unresolved D. Germline values: CDR1 SGHAT, CDR2 FQNNGV. The CDR3 has 13 amino acids. V was cut by 1 base and J by 7 bases, with 11 bases left in between. Here the CDR3 reads CASSLVPGGEQYF. The CDR3 nucleotides are TGTGCCAGCAGCTTAGTTCCGGGTGGGGAGCAGTACTTC.

The rearrangement links TRBV7-2 to TRBJ2-7, with no clear D. V shed 5 bases and J shed 5 bases, with 10 bases lying between them. Germline V lookup: CDR1 SGHTA, CDR2 FQGNSA. CDR3 length: 12 amino acids. CDR3 in amino acids: CASSLVGNEQYF. CDR3 sequence (DNA): TGTGCCAGCAGCCTCGTCGGAAACGAGCAGTACTTC.

This clone was observed once. This chain uses TRBV4-1 with TRBJ2-2; no clear D gene. The CDR3 is made up of 14 amino acids. Germline V gene data show CDR1 as MGHRA and CDR2 as YSYEKL. V lost 3 bases and J 2 bases, leaving 7 bases between the germline ends. The CDR3: CASSHVGNTGELFF. In DNA, the CDR3 is TGCGCCAGCAGCCACGTTGGAAACACCGGGGAGCTGTTTTTT.

The chain couples TRBV4-1 to TRBJ2-1; 7 positions match TRBD1. V lost 2 bases to trimming and J lost 0 bases; unmatched junction nucleotides: 4. This CDR3 is built from 16 residues. Germline CDR1 and CDR2: MGHRA and YSYEKL. CDR3 in amino acids: CASSQRGQSSYNEQFF. The DNA for the CDR3 is TGCGCCAGCAGCCAAAGGGGACAGAGCTCCTACAATGAGCAGTTCTTC.

The chain links TRBV5-4 to TRBJ2-3; 8 positions agree with TRBD1. The V gene's germline CDR1 is SGHNT and CDR2 YYREEE (reference sequence). The J segment lost 1 base and the V segment lost 2 bases, leaving 3 bases of the junction unmatched. CDR3 length equals 15 residues. The CDR3 nucleotides read TGTGCCAGCAGCTTCCTGACAGGGGGCACAGATACGCAGTATTTT. This sequence encodes CASSFLTGGTDTQYF.

CDR3 region: CASGSDRNYGYTF. The CDR3 coding sequence is TGTGCTAGTGGCTCCGACAGGAACTATGGCTACACCTTC. The rearrangement links TRBV12-5 to TRBJ1-2; D is possibly TRBD1 (6 bases). Trimming removed 6 bases at V and 2 bases at J, with 10 bases between. The germline gives CDR1 LGHNT, CDR2 FRNRAP. This CDR3 is built from 13 residues.

The chain's CDR3 is CASSLTGDGNTIYF. DNA of the CDR3: TGTGCCAGCAGCCTGACAGGGGACGGAAACACCATATATTTT. This rearrangement joins TRBV11-2 to TRBJ1-3; 8 nucleotides align to TRBD1. CDR1 and CDR2 from the germline V gene are SGHAT and FQNNGV. V gave up 5 bases and J gave up 4 bases; unmatched junction bases: 4. The CDR3 length is 14 residues.

V is TRBV6-1 and J is TRBJ1-5, with TRBD1 as a possible D gene (5 bases). Germline assignment: CDR1 MNHNS and CDR2 SASEGT. Trimming pared 3 bases from V and 7 bases from J, leaving 16 bases between. This CDR3 region has 15 residues. CDR3 sequence: CASSEYFQGGQPQHF. The CDR3 DNA is TGTGCCAGCAGTGAGTATTTCCAGGGAGGGCAGCCCCAGCATTTT.

The gene calls are TRBV11-3 and TRBJ1-2, with 7 nucleotides matching TRBD1. J was trimmed by 3 bases and V by 6 bases; bases with no gene match: 7. Germline CDR1 SGHNT, CDR2 YENEEA. There are 14 residues in the CDR3. In DNA form, the CDR3 reads TGTGCCAGCAGTCCAGGGGGAAGCGACTATGGCTACACCTTC. The encoded protein is CASSPGGSDYGYTF. Filled out from reference TRBV11-3 and TRBJ1-2, the complete variable domain reads EAGVVQSPRYKIIEKKQPVAFWCNPISGHNTLYWYLQNLGQGPELLIRYENEEAVDDSQLPKDRFSAERLKGVDSTLKIQPAELGDSAVYLCASSPGGSDYGYTFGSGTRLTVV.

J is TRBJ2-7 and V is TRBV7-2; 11 bases are shared with TRBD2. The CDR3 spans 15 residues. Germline assignment: CDR1 SGHTA and CDR2 FQGNSA. The ends lost 2 bases at V and 5 bases at J; junction bases unmatched: 5. The CDR3, as DNA: TGTGCCAGCAGCTTAATTAGCGGGAGGGCAAACGAGCAGTACTTC. Translated: CASSLISGRANEQYF.

This chain uses TRBV30 with TRBJ2-1; 14 positions agree with TRBD2. Germline-derived CDR1 and CDR2 are GTSNPN and SVGIG (reference sequence). V shed 3 bases, J shed 10 bases, and the junction held 11 bases outside the gene matches. The CDR3 covers 16 residues. In DNA, the CDR3 is TGTGCCTGGAGCGCCACCGGGACTAGCGGGAGAAGCGAGCAGTTCTTC. This codes for CAWSATGTSGRSEQFF.

The J gene is TRBJ1-1, the V gene TRBV7-2; D remains unclear. V lost 1 base, J lost 5 bases, and 11 bases lay in between. The germline gives CDR1 SGHTA, CDR2 FQGNSA. This CDR3 spans 14 amino acids. The CDR3 nucleotides are TGTGCCAGCAGCTTAGAGGGTGGGGATACTGAAGCTTTCTTT. Its protein product is CASSLEGGDTEAFF.

The genes are TRBV19 and TRBJ2-5; a weak D match, TRBD1 (6 bases). The J call may be mistaken, given a closer DNA end match to TRBJ2-7. Germline V CDR1 and CDR2: LNHDA, SQIVND (reference sequence). The CDR3 extends over 11 amino acids. The CDR3 DNA follows: TGTGCCAGTGCCGACAGGTACGAGCAGTACTTC. This encodes CASADRYEQYF.

The V and J genes are TRBV30 and TRBJ2-7; D is uncertain. The CDR3 sequence is 11 residues long. Germline V gene sequence: CDR1 GTSNPN, CDR2 SVGIG (reference sequence). Trimming cost V 5 bases and J 3 bases, with 8 bases left between them. DNA for the CDR3: TGTGCCTGGGGCAGAAACTACGAGCAGTACTTC. It is translated as CAWGRNYEQYF.

The CDR3 reads CASSAWERSEQYF. CDR3 nucleotides: TGCGCCAGCAGCGCTTGGGAGCGAAGCGAGCAGTACTTC. The chain joins TRBV5-1 to TRBJ2-7, with D possibly being TRBD2 (5 bases). V lost 4 bases, J lost 6 bases, and 14 bases lay in between. Looked up from germline, CDR1 is SGHRS and CDR2 is YFSETQ. CDR3 length: 13 amino acids. Combining the CDR3 with reference TRBV5-1 and TRBJ2-7 gives the whole variable domain KAGVTQTPRYLIKTRGQQVTLSCSPISGHRSVSWYQQTPGQGLQFLFEYFSETQRNKGNFPGRFSGRQFSNSRSEMNVSTLELGDSALYLCASSAWERSEQYFGPGTRLTVT.

This chain joins TRBV10-3 and TRBJ2-2; 12 bases map to TRBD2. Germline V CDR1 and CDR2: ENHRY, SYGVKD. Losses at the gene ends were 4 bases for V and 3 bases for J; bases not matched to a gene: 3. The CDR3 totals 16 residues. The CDR3 bases are TGTGCCATCAGTGGGCTAGCGGGAGGGCACACCGGGGAGCTGTTTTTT. Protein product: CAISGLAGGHTGELFF.

This clone was detected only once. One junction end disagrees with the germline gene, perhaps due to a read error. The J gene is TRBJ1-1, the V gene TRBV11-3; D gene unclear. This CDR3 is built from 17 residues. From germline, CDR1 is SGHNT and CDR2 YENEEA. The CDR3 loop reads CASSLEGLGRLNTEAFF. The CDR3 DNA reads TGTGCCAGCAGCCTAGAAGGTCTCGGGCGGCTGAACACTGAAGCTTTCTTT.

The sample holds a few counts of this clone. The chain is built from TRBV5-1 and TRBJ1-3; 7 bases are shared with TRBD1. The CDR3 contains 15 residues. Germline V gene lookup returns CDR1 SGHRS and CDR2 YFSETQ. V lost 4 bases, J lost 0 bases, and 4 bases stayed unmatched. CDR3 sequence: CASSPGDSSGNTIYF. For the CDR3, the DNA is TGCGCCAGCAGCCCCGGGGACAGCTCTGGAAACACCATATATTTT.

The chain uses TRBV7-9 and TRBJ1-6; 9 bases are shared with TRBD1. Looked up from germline, CDR1 is SEHNR and CDR2 is FQNEAQ (reference sequence). This CDR3 has 16 residues. V lost 5 bases, J lost 6 bases, and 8 bases stayed unmatched. The CDR3 bases are TGTGCCAGCAGCCCCCTTAGGGACAGGGTTAATTCACCCCTCCACTTT. Translating gives CASSPLRDRVNSPLHF.

The J gene is TRBJ2-7, the V gene TRBV7-9; D is perhaps TRBD1 (5 bases). V was trimmed by 10 bases and J by 2 bases, leaving 15 bases between them. CDR1 is SEHNR and CDR2 is FQNEAQ in the germline V gene (reference sequence). CDR3 length equals 13 residues. CDR3 loop: CAIPMGPTYEQYF. DNA for the CDR3: TGTGCCATCCCAATGGGGCCCACCTACGAGCAGTACTTC.

The chain uses TRBV6-5 and TRBJ1-3, with TRBD1 matching over 8 bases. The CDR3 is 15 residues long. CDR1 MNHEY and CDR2 SVGAGI come from the germline V gene. The V segment lost 5 bases and the J segment 5 bases; nucleotides outside the gene matches: 8. CDR3 protein: CASSRQGLDRNTIYF. The CDR3 coding sequence is TGTGCCAGCAGTAGACAGGGGTTGGATCGAAACACCATATATTTT.

The V gene is TRBV5-1, the J gene TRBJ2-3; TRBD1 aligns across 7 bases. The CDR3 consists of 15 residues. CDR1 is SGHRS and CDR2 is YFSETQ in the germline V gene. V trimming: 2 bases; J trimming: 4 bases; junction bases outside the gene matches: 7. CDR3: CASSFPQGRADTQYF. In nucleotides, the CDR3 is TGCGCCAGCAGCTTCCCACAGGGGCGGGCAGATACGCAGTATTTT.

CDR3 amino acids: CASSRSPVFNQPQHF. CDR3 nucleotides: TGTGCCAGCAGTCGATCTCCAGTATTCAATCAGCCCCAGCATTTT. The genes are TRBV6-5 and TRBJ1-5; D gene ambiguous. This CDR3 has 15 amino acids. CDR1 and CDR2 from the germline V gene are MNHEY and SVGAGI. V lost 5 bases and J lost 3, with 14 bases in between.

V and J are TRBV27 and TRBJ1-1; possible D gene TRBD1, 5 bases. The CDR3 runs 13 residues. Germline V gene data show CDR1 as MNHEY and CDR2 as SMNVEV (reference sequence). With 4 bases removed from V and 1 base from J, the gap between germline ends came to 7 bases. Here the CDR3 DNA reads TGTGCCAGCAGTTCAGACAGGAACACTGAAGCTTTCTTT. Encoded protein: CASSSDRNTEAFF.

The V and J genes are TRBV4-1 and TRBJ2-3, with a tentative D call TRBD2 (6 bases). The germline V gene has CDR1 MGHRA and CDR2 YSYEKL. The CDR3 has 15 residues. Trimming pared 3 bases from V and 0 bases from J, leaving 10 bases between. CDR3 region: CASSQFGSSTDTQYF. The CDR3 region has the DNA TGCGCCAGCAGCCAGTTCGGGAGTAGCACAGATACGCAGTATTTT.

The genes are TRBV10-3 and TRBJ2-7; TRBD2 aligns across 7 bases. The junction had 12 bases not matched to a gene; V was cut back by 9 bases and J by 7 bases. The germline CDR1 and CDR2 sequences are ENHRY and SYGVKD. This CDR3 comprises 13 residues. CDR3 sequence: CAISLAGVGEQYF. In DNA, the CDR3 is TGTGCCATTTCTTTGGCGGGAGTAGGTGAGCAGTACTTC.